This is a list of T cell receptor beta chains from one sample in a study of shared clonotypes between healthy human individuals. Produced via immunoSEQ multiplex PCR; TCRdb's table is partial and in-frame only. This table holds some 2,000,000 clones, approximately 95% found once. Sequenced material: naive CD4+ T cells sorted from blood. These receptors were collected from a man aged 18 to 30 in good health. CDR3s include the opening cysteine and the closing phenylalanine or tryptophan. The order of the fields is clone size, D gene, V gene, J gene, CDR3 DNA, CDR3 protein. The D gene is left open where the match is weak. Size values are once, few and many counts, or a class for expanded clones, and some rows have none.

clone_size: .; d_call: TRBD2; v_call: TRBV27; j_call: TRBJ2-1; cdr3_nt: TGTGCCAGCAGTAATGGACTAGGGTTGGAGCAGTTCTTC; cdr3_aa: CASSNGLGLEQFF
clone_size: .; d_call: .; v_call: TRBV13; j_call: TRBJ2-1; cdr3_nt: TGTGCCAGCAGCTTAAGCAGGGATGCAGGGTCCTACAATGAGCAGTTCTTC; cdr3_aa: CASSLSRDAGSYNEQFF
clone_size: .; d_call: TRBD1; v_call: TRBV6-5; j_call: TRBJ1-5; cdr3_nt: TGTGCCAGCAGTTACTCTTCCCAGGGGGAACAGCCCCAGCATTTT; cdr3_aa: CASSYSSQGEQPQHF
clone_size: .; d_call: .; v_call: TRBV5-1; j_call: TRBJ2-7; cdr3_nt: TGCGCCAGCAGCTTGGAGTCAACTACGGGCGAGCAGTACTTC; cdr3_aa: CASSLESTTGEQYF
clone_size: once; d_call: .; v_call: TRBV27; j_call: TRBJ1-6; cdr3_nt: TGTGCCAGCAGTTTATCAAAGGGTGTCGGCTCCTATAATTCACCCCTCCACTTT; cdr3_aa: CASSLSKGVGSYNSPLHF
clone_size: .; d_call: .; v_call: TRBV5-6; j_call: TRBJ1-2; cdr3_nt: TGTGCCAGCAGCTTGGGGGTCGAATATGGCTACACCTTC; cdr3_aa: CASSLGVEYGYTF
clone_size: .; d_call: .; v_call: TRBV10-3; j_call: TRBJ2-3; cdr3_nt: TGTGCCATCGTTAGATCCCCCAGCACAGATACGCAGTATTTT; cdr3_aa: CAIVRSPSTDTQYF
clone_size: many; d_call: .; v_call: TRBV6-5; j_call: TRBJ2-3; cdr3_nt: TGTGCCAGCAGCCCCGATTCGGATACGCAGTATTTT; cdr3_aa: CASSPDSDTQYF
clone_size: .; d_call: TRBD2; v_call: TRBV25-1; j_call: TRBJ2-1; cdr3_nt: TGTGCCAGCAGTGAAGCCGGGGGGGCCTACAATGAGCAGTTCTTC; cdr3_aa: CASSEAGGAYNEQFF
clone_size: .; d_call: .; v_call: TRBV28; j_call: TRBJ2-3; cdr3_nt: TGTGCCAGCAGTTTGGCAACCTACAGGGTTGGGACAGATACGCAGTATTTT; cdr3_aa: CASSLATYRVGTDTQYF
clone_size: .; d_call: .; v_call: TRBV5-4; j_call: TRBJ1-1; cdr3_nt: TGTGCCAGCAGCTTGTCGGGAGGGCGGGGTGCCACTGAAGCTTTCTTT; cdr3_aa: CASSLSGGRGATEAFF
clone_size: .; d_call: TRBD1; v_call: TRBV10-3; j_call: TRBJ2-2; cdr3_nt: TGTGCCATCAGTCCCGACAGGGTGACCACCGGGGAGCTGTTTTTT; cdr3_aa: CAISPDRVTTGELFF
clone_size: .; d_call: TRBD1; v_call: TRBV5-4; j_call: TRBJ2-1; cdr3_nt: TGTGCCAGCAGCTCCACTCAGACAGGGCCGTCCAATGAGCAGTTCTTC; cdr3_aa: CASSSTQTGPSNEQFF
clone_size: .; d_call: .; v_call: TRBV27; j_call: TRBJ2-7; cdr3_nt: TGTGCCAGCAGTTCCCTAGTGGAGCGGGCAACCTACGAGCAGTACTTC; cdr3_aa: CASSSLVERATYEQYF
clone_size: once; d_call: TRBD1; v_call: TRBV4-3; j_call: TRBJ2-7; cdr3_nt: TGCGCCAGCAGCCAAGACCGACAGGGAAAGGGCGAGCAGTACTTC; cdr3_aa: CASSQDRQGKGEQYF